These 29 T cell receptor beta chains came from one sample sequenced in a study of cytomegalovirus exposure and HLA in healthy donors. The PCR was carried out with 60 Vbeta primers and 13 Jbeta primers. Clones were read by immunoSEQ multiplex PCR, and TCRdb kept only the in-frame ones, dropping some. This table has roughly 130,000 clones, 80% to 85% appearing once. The specimen was PBMCs. Receptor source: a man aged 25-45 years in good health and CMV-seronegative.

This clone appeared a single time. J is TRBJ1-5 and V is TRBV28, with D unresolved. V was trimmed by 3 bases and J by 2 bases, leaving 2 bases between them. Germline CDR1 is MDHEN and CDR2 is SYDVKM. The CDR3 sequence is 12 residues long. This chain's CDR3 is CASSFGNQPQHF. The CDR3 nucleotides read TGTGCCAGCAGTTTCGGCAATCAGCCCCAGCATTTT.

The V and J genes are TRBV27 and TRBJ1-4, with a tentative D call TRBD1 (6 bases). CDR1 MNHEY and CDR2 SMNVEV come from the germline V gene (reference sequence). CDR3 length: 15 residues. Trimming stripped 5 bases from V and 3 bases from J, with 13 bases between. The CDR3 here is CASSPQGHANEKLFF. Here the CDR3 DNA reads TGTGCCAGCAGTCCCCAGGGACACGCTAATGAAAAACTGTTTTTT.

The J gene is TRBJ2-7, the V gene TRBV7-2, with TRBD2 matching 7 bases. This CDR3 is 16 amino acids long. Germline trimming cut 5 bases from V and 4 bases from J; bases unmatched to any gene: 14. Germline CDR1 is SGHTA and CDR2 is FQGNSA. CDR3 amino acids: CASSPRDGPSGYEQYF. The CDR3 DNA sequence: TGTGCCAGCAGCCCACGTGACGGGCCTAGCGGTTACGAGCAGTACTTC.

The V gene is TRBV19, the J gene TRBJ1-4; the D is unclear. Germline V gene data show CDR1 as LNHDA and CDR2 as SQIVND (reference sequence). V was cut by 1 base and J by 8 bases, with 8 bases left in between. The CDR3 loop spans 13 amino acids. The DNA of the CDR3 is TGTGCCAGTAGTATAGGAGGCTTGGAAAAACTGTTTTTT. Its translation: CASSIGGLEKLFF.

The V call is TRBV14, the J call TRBJ2-5; 7 nucleotides match TRBD1. The CDR3 is made up of 19 amino acids. V lost 0 bases, J lost 2 bases, and 15 bases stayed unmatched. Germline V gene lookup returns CDR1 SGHDN and CDR2 FVKESK. CDR3 sequence: CASSQEGGPGTELQETQYF. DNA of the CDR3: TGTGCCAGCAGCCAAGAAGGCGGCCCCGGGACAGAATTACAAGAGACCCAGTACTTC.

The chain carries TRBV5-4 and TRBJ2-1; TRBD2 matches 9 bases. Trimming removed 3 bases from V and 5 bases from J; junction bases left unmatched: 9. This CDR3 region has 16 residues. Germline CDR1 is SGHNT and CDR2 is YYREEE (reference sequence). The DNA of the CDR3 is TGTGCCAGCAGCTCCCAGGCTAGCGGGGCAAACAATGAGCAGTTCTTC. It encodes CASSSQASGANNEQFF.

The chain employs TRBV19 and TRBJ2-6; 7 bases are shared with TRBD2. Per germline, CDR1 LNHDA and CDR2 SQIVND (reference sequence). With V trimmed by 8 bases and J by 0 bases, 4 bases remained unmatched. The CDR3 runs 15 residues. The CDR3 loop reads CASRGRGSGANVLTF. Written as DNA, the CDR3 is TGTGCCAGTCGAGGGAGGGGCTCTGGGGCCAACGTCCTGACTTTC.

The chain is built from TRBV27 and TRBJ1-4; TRBD1 aligns across 9 bases. Per the germline V gene, CDR1 is MNHEY and CDR2 is SMNVEV (reference sequence). The trim removed 8 bases at V and 3 bases at J, leaving 7 bases unmatched. This CDR3 is 15 amino acids long. The CDR3 reads CASRRQGGANEKLFF. The CDR3 DNA follows: TGTGCCAGCCGACGACAGGGGGGGGCTAATGAAAAACTGTTTTTT.

This chain connects TRBV30 to TRBJ1-1; D not resolved. This CDR3 has 12 amino acids. V was clipped by 6 bases and J by 0 bases, with 8 bases between them. Germline lookup yields CDR1 GTSNPN and CDR2 SVGIG (reference sequence). The CDR3 here is CACLLMNTEAFF. CDR3 coding DNA: TGTGCCTGTCTTCTTATGAACACTGAAGCTTTCTTT.

The genes are TRBV18 and TRBJ2-3; D remains ambiguous. Germline values: CDR1 KGHSH, CDR2 LQKENI. Trimming stripped 7 bases from V and 4 bases from J, with 15 bases between. The CDR3 is 14 amino acids. The CDR3: CASYASGLPDTQYF. The CDR3 nucleotides read TGTGCCAGCTACGCATCTGGGCTCCCAGATACGCAGTATTTT.

This clone was found a few times. This sequence joins TRBV6-5 and TRBJ2-3; 9 bases align to TRBD2. Germline CDR1 is MNHEY and CDR2 is SVGAGI. The CDR3 has 16 amino acids. Trimming removed 0 bases from V and 4 bases from J; junction bases left unmatched: 5. CDR3 amino acids: CASSYSRLAGADTQYF. The CDR3 bases are TGTGCCAGCAGTTACTCGAGGTTAGCGGGGGCAGATACGCAGTATTTT.

The chain uses TRBV7-2 and TRBJ2-7; 7 bases align to TRBD2. Germline V gene lookup returns CDR1 SGHTA and CDR2 FQGNSA. CDR3 length: 16 amino acids. V shed 1 base, J shed 4 bases, and the junction held 10 bases outside the gene matches. The CDR3 nucleotides are TGTGCCAGCAGCTTAGTATCGGGACTAAATTTTTACGAGCAGTACTTC. Translation gives CASSLVSGLNFYEQYF.

This sequence joins TRBV11-2 and TRBJ2-3, with 13 bases aligning to TRBD2. This CDR3 contains 17 residues. With 6 bases clipped from V and 4 bases from J, the junction kept 10 bases outside the gene matches. The V gene's germline CDR1 is SGHAT and CDR2 FQNNGV. The CDR3 DNA is TGTGCCAGCAGGTTTCGGGCAGGGACTAGCGGGGCAGATACGCAGTATTTT. Its protein is CASRFRAGTSGADTQYF.

V usage is TRBV6-1 and J usage is TRBJ2-7; D gene unclear. This CDR3 region has 14 residues. The V end was cut by 4 bases, the J end by 2 bases, with 12 bases between. Looked up from germline, CDR1 is MNHNS and CDR2 is SASEGT. CDR3 sequence (DNA): TGTGCCAGCAGTGCATTCGGGTCACCCTACGAGCAGTACTTC. It specifies CASSAFGSPYEQYF.

This clone was seen only a few times. The V and J genes are TRBV5-4 and TRBJ1-1, with D possibly being TRBD1 (5 bases). Trimming stripped 2 bases from V and 0 bases from J, with 11 bases between. This CDR3 contains 15 residues. The germline V gene has CDR1 SGHNT and CDR2 YYREEE (reference sequence). CDR3 nucleotides: TGTGCCAGCAGCTTATTCCGGGGGTTGAACACTGAAGCTTTCTTT. Translation: CASSLFRGLNTEAFF. Based on the CDR3 plus reference TRBV5-4 and TRBJ1-1, the full variable domain is ETGVTQSPTHLIKTRGQQVTLRCSSQSGHNTVSWYQQALGQGPQFIFQYYREEENGRGNFPPRFSGLQFPNYSSELNVNALELDDSALYLCASSLFRGLNTEAFFGQGTRLTVV.

V usage is TRBV27 and J usage is TRBJ2-1; no definite D call. The CDR3 has 18 amino acids. Germline assignment: CDR1 MNHEY and CDR2 SMNVEV (reference sequence). V gave up 2 bases and J gave up 0 bases, with 17 bases separating them. The CDR3, as DNA: TGTGCCAGCAGTTTACTCGGAGCGAGGCCCAGCTCCTACAATGAGCAGTTCTTC. It specifies CASSLLGARPSSYNEQFF.

Remarks on this clone: An end of the junction differs from the germline gene, which may be a read error. The chain is built from TRBV19 and TRBJ2-4; TRBD1 might be the D (6 bases). This CDR3 is built from 14 residues. Germline CDR1 and CDR2: LNHDA and SQIVND (reference sequence). The chain's CDR3 is CASSIDLRGNSQYF. In DNA, the CDR3 is TGTGCCAGTAGTATAGATCTTAGGGGGAACAGTCAGTACTTC.

The chain links TRBV4-3 to TRBJ2-7, with D possibly matching TRBD1 (5 bases). CDR3 length: 13 amino acids. V shed 0 bases and J shed 4 bases, with 7 bases lying between them. Germline CDR1 and CDR2: LGHNA and YSLEER. The CDR3 loop reads CASSQDRGYEQYF. CDR3 bases: TGCGCCAGCAGCCAAGATAGGGGTTACGAGCAGTACTTC.

V usage is TRBV27 and J usage is TRBJ1-1; TRBD1 matches 8 bases. This CDR3 is built from 15 residues. Looked up from germline, CDR1 is MNHEY and CDR2 is SMNVEV (reference sequence). Losses at the gene ends were 4 bases for V and 3 bases for J; bases not matched to a gene: 7. The CDR3 bases are TGTGCCAGCAGTTCCGGGACAGGTAGGGACACTGAAGCTTTCTTT. This gives the protein CASSSGTGRDTEAFF.

The genes are TRBV25-1 and TRBJ1-6; D perhaps matches TRBD1 (6 bases). Germline V lookup: CDR1 MGHDK, CDR2 SYGVNS. The CDR3 spans 14 residues. The V end lost 5 bases, the J end lost 3 bases, and 8 bases lay between the germline ends. This CDR3 reads CASSKGVYNSPLHF. CDR3 sequence (DNA): TGTGCCAGCAGTAAGGGGGTCTATAATTCACCCCTCCACTTT.

CDR3 coding DNA: TGTGCCAGCAGCCCCGGGACTAGCTCCTACGAGCAGTACTTC. It yields the protein CASSPGTSSYEQYF. The rearrangement links TRBV7-9 to TRBJ2-7; 8 bases agree with TRBD2. CDR1 and CDR2 from the germline V gene are SEHNR and FQNEAQ (reference sequence). V shed 5 bases and J 0 bases; nucleotides not matched to a gene: 3. The CDR3 sequence is 14 residues long.

The V and J genes are TRBV2 and TRBJ1-4, with TRBD1 matching over 7 bases. Per the germline V gene, CDR1 is SNHLY and CDR2 is FYNNEI. The ends lost 3 bases at V and 11 bases at J; junction bases unmatched: 3. The CDR3 covers 12 residues. CDR3 in DNA: TGTGCCAGCAGTGATCCGGGACAGAAACTGTTTTTT. This translates into CASSDPGQKLFF.

V and J are TRBV4-1 and TRBJ2-1; TRBD2 matches 9 bases. The V gene end was trimmed by 3 bases and the J gene end by 2 bases; junction bases not matched to a gene: 14. This CDR3 is built from 19 residues. Germline assignment: CDR1 MGHRA and CDR2 YSYEKL. DNA of the CDR3: TGCGCCAGCAGCCACCGGGACTTGCGGGGGGGTACACCCTACAATGAGCAGTTCTTC. Its translation: CASSHRDLRGGTPYNEQFF.

The chain recombines TRBV19 with TRBJ2-6; 7 bases align to TRBD1. V shed 5 bases and J 7 bases; nucleotides not matched to a gene: 20. This CDR3 spans 19 amino acids. CDR1 and CDR2 (germline): LNHDA, SQIVND (reference sequence). The CDR3 region is CASSSILGTAASGANVLTF. In DNA, the CDR3 is TGTGCCAGTAGTTCCATTCTCGGGACAGCTGCTTCGGGAGCCAACGTCCTGACTTTC.

The sample holds a few counts of this clone. The gene calls are TRBV4-3 and TRBJ1-2, with D tentatively TRBD1 (6 bases). Trimming left V 0 bases short and J 4 bases short, with 18 bases between. Looked up from germline, CDR1 is LGHNA and CDR2 is YSLEER. The CDR3 consists of 17 residues. Here the CDR3 reads CASSQEPSGARLYGYTF. CDR3 DNA: TGCGCCAGCAGCCAAGAACCGTCAGGGGCTCGTCTCTATGGCTACACCTTC.

The J gene is TRBJ2-5, the V gene TRBV5-4, with D possibly matching TRBD2 (5 bases). CDR1 is SGHNT, CDR2 YYREEE, per germline (reference sequence). V lost 1 base and J lost 3, with 10 bases in between. The CDR3 covers 14 residues. The CDR3 nucleotides read TGTGCCAGCAGCTTGAGTAGGACTGAAGAGACCCAGTACTTC. Its translation is CASSLSRTEETQYF.

The V call is TRBV12-5, the J call TRBJ1-1; D call uncertain. CDR1 and CDR2 (germline): LGHNT, FRNRAP. Trimming pared 1 base from V and 4 bases from J, leaving 13 bases between. The CDR3 totals 15 residues. CDR3 in DNA: TGTGCTAGTGGTTTGGCATTGGGGAGGACCACTGAAGCTTTCTTT. Protein: CASGLALGRTTEAFF.

V is TRBV5-1 and J is TRBJ2-7; 7 bases match TRBD2. V lost 4 bases and J lost 2; bases outside the gene matches: 12. This CDR3 is 16 amino acids long. The germline V gene has CDR1 SGHRS and CDR2 YFSETQ. The CDR3 loop reads CASSPLRAGVPYEQYF. The CDR3 nucleotides are TGCGCCAGCAGCCCGCTCCGGGCGGGGGTACCCTACGAGCAGTACTTC.

V and J are TRBV5-1 and TRBJ1-1, with unresolved D. This CDR3 is 15 amino acids long. Trimming took 0 bases from V and 3 from J, leaving 12 bases between them. The V gene's germline CDR1 is SGHRS and CDR2 YFSETQ. The CDR3 here is CASSLAVGLDTEAFF. As DNA, the CDR3 is TGCGCCAGCAGCTTGGCCGTGGGCCTCGACACTGAAGCTTTCTTT.